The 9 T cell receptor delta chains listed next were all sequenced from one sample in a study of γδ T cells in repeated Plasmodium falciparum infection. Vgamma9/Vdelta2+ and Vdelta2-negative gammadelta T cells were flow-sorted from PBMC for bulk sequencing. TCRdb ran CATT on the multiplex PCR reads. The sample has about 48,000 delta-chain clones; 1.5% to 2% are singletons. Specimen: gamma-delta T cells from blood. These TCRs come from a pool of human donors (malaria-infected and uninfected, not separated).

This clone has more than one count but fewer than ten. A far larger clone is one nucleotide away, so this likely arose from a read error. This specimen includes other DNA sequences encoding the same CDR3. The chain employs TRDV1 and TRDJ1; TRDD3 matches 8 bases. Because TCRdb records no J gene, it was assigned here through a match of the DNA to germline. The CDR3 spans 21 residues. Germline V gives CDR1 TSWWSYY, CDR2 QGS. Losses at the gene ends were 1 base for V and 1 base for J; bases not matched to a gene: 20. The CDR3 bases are TGTGCTCTTGGGGAACCCGGCCCTCCCCTGGCGCCACTGGGGGCCACCGATAAACTCATCTTT. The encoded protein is CALGEPGPPLAPLGATDKLIF.

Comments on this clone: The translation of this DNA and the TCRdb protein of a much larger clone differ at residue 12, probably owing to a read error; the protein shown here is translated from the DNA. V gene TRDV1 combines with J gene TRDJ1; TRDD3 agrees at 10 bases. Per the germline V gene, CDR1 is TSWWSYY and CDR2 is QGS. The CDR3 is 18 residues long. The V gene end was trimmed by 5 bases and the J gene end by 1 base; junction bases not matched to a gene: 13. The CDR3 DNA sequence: TGTGCTCTTGGGACCCACCTGGGGGATAAGTATACCACCGATAAACTCATCTTT. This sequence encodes CALGTHLGDKYTTDKLIF.

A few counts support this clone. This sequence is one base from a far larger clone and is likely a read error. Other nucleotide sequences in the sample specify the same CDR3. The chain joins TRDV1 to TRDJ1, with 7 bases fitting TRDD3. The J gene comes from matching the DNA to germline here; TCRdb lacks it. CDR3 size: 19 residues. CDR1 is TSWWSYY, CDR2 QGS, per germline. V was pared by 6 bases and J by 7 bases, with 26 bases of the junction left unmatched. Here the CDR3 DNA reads TGTGCTCTTGGTTCTGCGGGTACTGGGGATCCCTCACGGAATGGTAAACTCATCTTT. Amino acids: CALGSAGTGDPSRNGKLIF.

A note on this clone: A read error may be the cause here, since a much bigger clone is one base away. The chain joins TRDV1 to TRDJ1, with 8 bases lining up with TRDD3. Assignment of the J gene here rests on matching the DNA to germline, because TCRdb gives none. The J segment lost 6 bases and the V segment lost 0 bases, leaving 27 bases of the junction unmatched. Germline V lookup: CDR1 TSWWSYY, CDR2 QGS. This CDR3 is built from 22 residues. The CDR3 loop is CALGELSNSQPHWGALNNKLIF. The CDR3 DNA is TGTGCTCTTGGGGAACTCTCCAACTCTCAACCCCACTGGGGGGCCTTAAACAATAAACTCATCTTT.

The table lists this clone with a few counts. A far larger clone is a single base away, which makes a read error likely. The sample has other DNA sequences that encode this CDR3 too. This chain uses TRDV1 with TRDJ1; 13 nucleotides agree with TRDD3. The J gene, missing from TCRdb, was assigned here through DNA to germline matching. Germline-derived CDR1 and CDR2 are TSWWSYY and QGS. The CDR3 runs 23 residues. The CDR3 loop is CALGEDRRIVLGDTLRYTDKLIF. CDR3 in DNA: TGTGCCCTTGGGGAAGATAGAAGAATTGTACTGGGGGATACGCTCCGATACACTGATAAACTCATCTTT.

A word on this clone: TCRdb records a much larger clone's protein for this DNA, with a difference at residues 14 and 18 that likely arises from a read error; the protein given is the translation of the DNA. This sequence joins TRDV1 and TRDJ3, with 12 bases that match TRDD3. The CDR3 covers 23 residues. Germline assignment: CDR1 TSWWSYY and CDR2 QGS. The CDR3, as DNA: TGTGCTCTTGGGGAAAGAGCACTACTGGGGGATACAGTACCCTCCTGGGACATCCGACAGATGTTTTTC. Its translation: CALGERALLGDTVPSWDIRQMFF.

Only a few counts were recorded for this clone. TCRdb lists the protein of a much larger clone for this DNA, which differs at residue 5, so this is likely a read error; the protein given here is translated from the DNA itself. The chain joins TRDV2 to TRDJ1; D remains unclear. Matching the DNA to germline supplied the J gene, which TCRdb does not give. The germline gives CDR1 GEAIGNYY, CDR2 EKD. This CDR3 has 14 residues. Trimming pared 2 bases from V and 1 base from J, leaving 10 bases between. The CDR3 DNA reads TGTGCCTGTGACAGAGTAGGGGTCACCGATAAACTCATCTTT. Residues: CACDRVGVTDKLIF.

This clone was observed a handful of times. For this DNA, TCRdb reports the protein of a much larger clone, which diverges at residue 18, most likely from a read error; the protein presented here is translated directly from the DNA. The CDR3: CACDTVIQLGVRHTDKLTF. The CDR3 nucleotides read TGTGCCTGTGACACCGTTATCCAACTGGGGGTTCGGCACACCGATAAACTCACCTTT. The V gene call reads TRDV2; no J gene was called; TRDD3, the table's D call, was not compared with the DNA. The CDR3 sequence is 19 residues long. Germline lookup yields CDR1 GEAIGNYY and CDR2 EKD.

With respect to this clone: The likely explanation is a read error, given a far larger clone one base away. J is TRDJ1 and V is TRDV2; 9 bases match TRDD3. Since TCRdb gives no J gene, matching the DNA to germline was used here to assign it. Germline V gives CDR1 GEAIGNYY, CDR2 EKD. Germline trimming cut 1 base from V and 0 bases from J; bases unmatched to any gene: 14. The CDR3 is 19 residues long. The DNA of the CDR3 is TGTGCCTGTGACACTCATGTGCCGACTGGGGGACTGTACACCGATAAACTCATCTTT. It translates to CACDTHVPTGGLYTDKLIF.